This T cell receptor (beta chain) appears in the sequencing data of a study of naive and memory T cell subsets. At least ten counts were recorded for this clonotype. The antigen is not known. Study conclusions and caveats: Delayed type IV hypersensitivity infiltration was taken to explain higher tuberculin-site TCR counts.

V was cut by 4 bases and J by 6 bases, with 13 bases left in between. The CDR3 spans 12 residues. CDR1 and CDR2 (germline): DFQATT, SNEGSKA (reference sequence). Four PCR rounds used nested alpha and beta constant region primers plus the SP2 primer. TCRdb processed the UMI-ligation and nested PCR reads anew with MiXCR; each CDR3 protein has one entry. The sample yields more than 30,000 distinct CDR3 sequences, approximately 9.9% seen once. Regarding treatment: skin biopsy from PPD injection site in Mantoux-positive individual. An oligonucleotide containing a UMI was ligated to the 3' end of TCR cDNA. Tuberculin skin test biopsies were taken where PPD was injected in Mantoux-positive people.

The material was skin, obtained from a tuberculin skin test site. The TCR sequence derives from an adult in good health. The chain employs TRBV20-1 and TRBJ2-7; D may be TRBD2 (6 bases). CDR3: CSATWDFGEQYF. The CDR3 DNA reads TGCAGTGCTACATGGGACTTTGGCGAGCAGTACTTC.